This TCR beta chain was observed in a study of cytomegalovirus exposure and HLA in healthy donors. The CDR3 spans 12 residues. V was pared by 6 bases and J by 7 bases, with 12 bases between. Germline V CDR1 and CDR2: MDHEN, SYDVKM. Broader study findings: It was likely that a cluster of highly shared sequence variants was a sequencing artifact. TRBV6-2, TRBV6-3 and other indistinguishable V segments were excluded. Overall, about 160 TCR beta chains were annotated as cytomegalovirus-associated.

Concerning this clone itself: Its antigen is undetermined.

Amplification used 60 Vbeta primers and 13 Jbeta primers. Only in-frame clones appear in the TCRdb table, and some are missing; sequencing was by immunoSEQ multiplex PCR. Of about 190,000 clones listed, 87% are singletons. At collection, donors were nominally healthy, but unrecorded immune exposures were probable. The sequencing input was PBMCs. The TCR was taken from a man between 25 and 39 years old in good health and CMV-seronegative. The V gene is TRBV28, the J gene TRBJ1-2; no firm D call. The CDR3 nucleotides are TGTGCCAGCAGCATCCGGGTTGGTGGCTACACCTTC. Its translation: CASSIRVGGYTF.